Reported below is one TCR beta chain. The CDR3 extends over 18 amino acids. The J segment lost 1 base and the V segment lost 4 bases, leaving 12 bases of the junction unmatched. Germline values: CDR1 SGDLS, CDR2 YYNGEE. This entry is derived from a study of cytomegalovirus exposure and HLA in healthy donors. The PCR made use of 60 Vbeta and 13 Jbeta primers. The method was immunoSEQ multiplex PCR; TCRdb's version includes in-frame clones alone and lacks a portion of them. Seen here are about 110,000 clones, 55% to 70% observed once, and the top ten hold 2% to 2.5%. V and J are TRBV9 and TRBJ2-2, with 8 bases that match TRBD2. The specimen sequenced was PBMCs. The sequence was obtained from a woman aged 30 to 39 in good health and CMV-seronegative. The DNA of the CDR3 is TGTGCCAGCAGCCGGGACCTTAGCGGGACCTTGAACACCGGGGAGCTGTTTTTT. It encodes CASSRDLSGTLNTGELFF.